This section outlines one T cell receptor beta chain sequence together with its context. The antigen is unknown. The entry originates in a study of cytomegalovirus exposure and HLA in healthy donors. Broader study findings: TCR beta V- and J-gene trimming was later associated with a missense DCLRE1C variant. Among TCR beta chains, those listed as cytomegalovirus-associated numbered more than 150.

In the PCR, 60 Vbeta and 13 Jbeta primers were used. Under the authors' procedure: About 11 million of the roughly 80 million unique TCR beta chains counted in a later analysis were shared. Data came from immunoSEQ multiplex PCR; TCRdb stores just in-frame clones and leaves some out. For V, J and clone size, that table is used; D and trimming come from the DNA. The sample table includes 140,000 to 150,000 clones. The source is a male donor in good health and CMV-seronegative. The sample taken for sequencing was PBMCs.

This chain's CDR3 is CASTDLRGTEAFF. CDR3 DNA: TGTGCCAGCACCGACCTCAGGGGAACTGAAGCTTTCTTT. This chain links TRBV7-9 with TRBJ1-1; possible D gene TRBD1, 6 bases. This CDR3 is 13 amino acids long. Trimming removed 7 bases at V and 5 bases at J, with 14 bases between. The germline CDR1 and CDR2 sequences are SEHNR and FQNEAQ (reference sequence).